This T cell receptor beta chain stems from a study of blood T cells in healthy people across ages. Looked up from germline, CDR1 is SGHRS and CDR2 is YFSETQ. The CDR3 spans 16 residues. Trimming took 1 base from V and 2 from J, leaving 14 bases between them. A sample-barcoded 5' primer and a J-beta primer mix were used in a second PCR of roughly 6 to 11 cycles. TCRdb itself ran the 5' RACE reads through MiXCR, one entry per CDR3 protein. There are around 1,100,000 distinct CDR3 sequences in the sample; 30% to 40% occur only once, and around 13% lies in the top ten. This clonotype has only a few counts.

The V call is TRBV5-1, the J call TRBJ2-3; D may correspond to TRBD1 or TRBD2 (6 bases each). The sequencing sample was made of blood. The sequence derives from a man younger than 30 in good health. The CDR3 here is CASSLRQGGYTDTQYF. DNA for the CDR3: TGCGCCAGCAGCTTGCGGCAAGGGGGGTACACAGATACGCAGTATTTT.